These T cell receptor beta chains were read from a single sample in a study of vaccination effects on CD4 cells after COVID-19. The data were produced by immunoSEQ multiplex PCR, yet TCRdb's version contains in-frame clones alone and is incomplete. Found here are roughly 20,000 clones, roughly two thirds of them singletons; the top ten hold under 14%. Their target antigens are unknown. The sample was CD4+ T cells from PBMCs cultured with HCoV-NL63 spike peptides, taken before COVID-19 vaccination. These receptor sequences come from a human donor who received a COVID-19 vaccine. Both conserved end residues are part of each CDR3. A D gene is named only where the DNA matches it firmly. Clone size is stated in some rows and not others, as once, few, many or a class when expanded.

TRBJ2-3	TRBV27	TRBD2	NA	TGTGCCAGCAGTCGTAAAAGGACTAGCGGCACAGATACGCAGTATTTT	CASSRKRTSGTDTQYF
TRBJ2-7	TRBV19	TRBD2	NA	TGTGCCAGTAGTAAGGATAGCGGGCATGAGCAGTACTTC	CASSKDSGHEQYF
TRBJ2-2	TRBV2	NA	few	TGTGCCAGCAGTGACCCAGGACCGAACACCGGGGAGCTGTTTTTT	CASSDPGPNTGELFF
TRBJ2-7	TRBV27	TRBD2	NA	TGTGCCAGCTCCTCCGGGACTACCTACGAGCAGTACTTC	CASSSGTTYEQYF
TRBJ2-2	TRBV18	NA	NA	TGTGCCAGCTCACTACAGGACCCCCGGAACACCGGGGAGCTGTTTTTT	CASSLQDPRNTGELFF
TRBJ2-1	TRBV19	NA	few	TGTGCCAGTAGGGCCGACCCGACAAACCCCTACAATGAGCAGTTCTTC	CASRADPTNPYNEQFF
TRBJ2-1	TRBV19	NA	NA	TGTGCCAGTACGGGAGCGGGCGGGGTCCACAATGAGCAGTTCTTC	CASTGAGGVHNEQFF
TRBJ1-4	TRBV5-1	NA	NA	TGCGCCAGCAGCTTCAATACAGTAGGAGAAAAACTGTTTTTT	CASSFNTVGEKLFF
TRBJ1-4	TRBV6-5	TRBD1	NA	TGTGCCAGCAGTTTACAGGGGGCGGGAGAAAAACTGTTTTTT	CASSLQGAGEKLFF
TRBJ2-3	TRBV5-1	TRBD2	few	TGCGCCAGCAGCCCGGGAGGGGGAGAATTGGCAGATACGCAGTATTTT	CASSPGGGELADTQYF
TRBJ2-2	TRBV5-1	TRBD1	NA	TGCGCCAGCAGCTTGGCCGGACAGGGGGCAGGTTCCGGGGAGCTGTTTTTT	CASSLAGQGAGSGELFF
TRBJ1-1	TRBV5-1	TRBD1	few	TGCGCCAGCAGCCGCGGACGGGACAGGGGTAGAAAAGCTTTCTTT	CASSRGRDRGRKAFF
TRBJ2-2	TRBV6-6	NA	few	TGTGCCAGCAATGGGAAATACACCGGGGAGCTGTTTTTT	CASNGKYTGELFF
TRBJ2-3	TRBV27	NA	NA	TGTGCCAGCACCCCCTGGGATGCGGGAACAGATACGCAGTATTTT	CASTPWDAGTDTQYF
TRBJ1-3	TRBV7-9	NA	NA	TGTGCCAGCAGCTTAGGGGGGGCCCTTGGAAACACCATATATTTT	CASSLGGALGNTIYF
TRBJ1-2	TRBV6-4	NA	NA	TGTGCCAGCAGTGACTCGGGGGGAGGAAATGGCTACACCTTC	CASSDSGGGNGYTF
TRBJ1-2	TRBV3-1/TRBV3-2	TRBD1	few	TGTGCCAGCAGCCAGGGGGACAGGGGCATCACCTTC	CASSQGDRGITF
TRBJ1-6	TRBV6-4	NA	few	TGTGCCAGCAGTGACTCGACACGGGGAAATTCACCCCTCCACTTT	CASSDSTRGNSPLHF
TRBJ1-2	TRBV19	NA	NA	TGTGCCAGTAGTAACGGAGGGATCGGCTATGGCTACACCTTC	CASSNGGIGYGYTF
TRBJ1-3	TRBV7-8	NA	NA	TGTGCCAGCAGCGTCAGGTTGCGCTCTGGAAACACCATATATTTT	CASSVRLRSGNTIYF
TRBJ1-2	TRBV18	NA	NA	TGTGCCAGCTCACCACCGGGCGGGAACTATGGCTACACCTTC	CASSPPGGNYGYTF
TRBJ1-6	TRBV7-9	NA	NA	TGTGCCAGCAGCTCGCAGGGGAATTCACCCCTCCACTTT	CASSSQGNSPLHF
TRBJ1-2	TRBV19	TRBD1	NA	TGTGCCAGTAGTGGGGACAGGGGACTCTATGGCTACACCTTC	CASSGDRGLYGYTF
TRBJ2-3	TRBV2	NA	once	TGTGCCAGCAGACCCGAAGGAGAGGCTACGCAGTATTTT	CASRPEGEATQYF
TRBJ1-1	TRBV27	NA	NA	TGTGCCAGCAGTTTTCGGCCTTTTGGGGACACTGAAGCTTTCTTT	CASSFRPFGDTEAFF
TRBJ1-2	TRBV24-1	TRBD1	NA	TGTGCCACCAGTTTGGGGGACAGGGTGAGTGGCTACACCTTC	CATSLGDRVSGYTF
TRBJ2-1	TRBV5-1	NA	NA	TGCGCCAGCATCCTTATGGAGGGGGGCAATGAGCAGTTCTTC	CASILMEGGNEQFF
TRBJ1-5	TRBV11-2	NA	NA	TGTGCCAGCAGCTGGGGCGGAGGACAGAGCAATCAGCCCCAGCATTTT	CASSWGGGQSNQPQHF
TRBJ1-1	TRBV29-1	NA	NA	TGCAGCGTTGAAGCGGAGGAAGACACTGAAGCTTTCTTT	CSVEAEEDTEAFF
TRBJ1-2	TRBV28	NA	NA	TGTGCCAGCAGTCCATCGACAGGAGGGGGCTACACCTTC	CASSPSTGGGYTF
TRBJ1-1	TRBV18	TRBD1	NA	TGTGCCAGCTCACCCTACAGTCCCGGGACAGGTGGGACGGCTGAAGCTTTCTTT	CASSPYSPGTGGTAEAFF
TRBJ1-2	TRBV28	NA	NA	TGTGCCAGCATCACTTTGGGCCCAGGTCGGGGGAACTATGGCTACACCTTC	CASITLGPGRGNYGYTF
TRBJ1-4	TRBV19	NA	NA	TGTGCCAGTAGTACGGGGCGGGGGACTAATGAAAAACTGTTTTTT	CASSTGRGTNEKLFF
TRBJ1-5	TRBV5-1	NA	NA	TGCGCCAGCAGCTTGGGACCGTTGGGCAATCAGCCCCAGCATTTT	CASSLGPLGNQPQHF
TRBJ1-6	TRBV7-9	NA	NA	TGTGCCAGCAGGACAGCCCAGAATAATTCACCCCTCCACTTT	CASRTAQNNSPLHF
TRBJ2-5	TRBV4-1	NA	few	TGCGCCAGCAGCCAAGTGCTAGGTTTCCAAGAGACCCAGTACTTC	CASSQVLGFQETQYF
TRBJ2-2	TRBV10-3	NA	few	TGTGCCATCAGTGAGGAAAACACCGGGGAGCTGTTTTTT	CAISEENTGELFF
TRBJ1-3	TRBV7-7	NA	NA	TGTGCCAGCAGCCCCGGGCCCGCGGGAAACACCATATATTTT	CASSPGPAGNTIYF
TRBJ1-3	TRBV19	TRBD1	NA	TGTGCCAGTAGCCTGGGACAGGGAAACACCATATATTTT	CASSLGQGNTIYF
TRBJ1-2	TRBV5-1	TRBD1	NA	TGCGCCAGCAGCTTGGACAGGGGACCCTATGGCTACACCTTC	CASSLDRGPYGYTF
TRBJ1-2	TRBV6-1	NA	NA	TGTGCCAGCAGTGAAGTACAGGGAGGTAGAAGGGGAGCTAACTATGGCTACACCTTC	CASSEVQGGRRGANYGYTF
TRBJ1-5	TRBV10-2	NA	NA	TGCGCCAGCAGTGAGTCGATATTCGATCAGTTAACCAGACAGCCCCAGCATTTT	CASSESIFDQLTRQPQHF
TRBJ1-1	TRBV5-1	NA	few	TGCGCCAGCAGCTTGGAGGGCGGGCATTTAACTGAAGCTTTCTTT	CASSLEGGHLTEAFF
TRBJ2-2	TRBV10-1	TRBD1	NA	TGCGCCAGCAGTCGTACGACAGGGGTCACCGGGGAGCTGTTTTTT	CASSRTTGVTGELFF